A selection of T cell receptor beta chains follows, all from one sample in a study of blood T cell repertoires in COVID-19. Sequencing used immunoSEQ multiplex PCR; TCRdb keeps in-frame clones, though not all of them. The sample carries about 55,000 clones, around nine tenths recorded once. The sample consisted of peripheral blood. The receptors shown here come from a man older than 75 with acute or convalescent COVID-19. Each CDR3 is given without its conserved first and last residue. Each record gives: V gene, J gene, clone size, CDR3 protein. Only some rows state a clone size, as once, few, many or a class for expanded clones.

V: TRBV30; J: TRBJ2-7; size: NA; CDR3: AWSVRYEQY
V: TRBV19; J: TRBJ2-5; size: few; CDR3: ASSIAGEQETQY
V: TRBV19; J: TRBJ1-2; size: NA; CDR3: ASSLGGPDYGYT
V: TRBV10-3; J: TRBJ1-2; size: NA; CDR3: AISDGQANYGYT
V: TRBV29-1; J: TRBJ2-1; size: NA; CDR3: SGTTGYNEQF
V: TRBV3-1/TRBV3-2; J: TRBJ2-7; size: NA; CDR3: ASSHVKATRTGSYEQY
V: TRBV7-2; J: TRBJ2-7; size: NA; CDR3: ASSTTSGGSYEQY
V: TRBV11-2; J: TRBJ1-2; size: NA; CDR3: ASSNGQGYYGYT
V: TRBV4-1; J: TRBJ2-1; size: NA; CDR3: ASSQAQGATYNEQF
V: TRBV2; J: TRBJ2-5; size: NA; CDR3: ASSESLAETQY
V: TRBV11-2; J: TRBJ2-3; size: NA; CDR3: ASSLGWQADTQY
V: TRBV4-1; J: TRBJ1-6; size: NA; CDR3: ASSQDISGGVLYSPLH
V: TRBV7-3; J: TRBJ1-2; size: NA; CDR3: ASSLSFGDSDYGYT
V: TRBV20-1; J: TRBJ2-7; size: NA; CDR3: SASLQSASSYEQY
V: TRBV27; J: TRBJ2-7; size: NA; CDR3: ASSFYPTEGRGASYEQY
V: TRBV30; J: TRBJ1-5; size: NA; CDR3: AWSFGQVGNQPQH
V: TRBV12-3/TRBV12-4; J: TRBJ2-7; size: NA; CDR3: ASSSPPGEQY
V: TRBV3-1/TRBV3-2; J: TRBJ2-7; size: NA; CDR3: ASSQELRSEQY
V: TRBV19; J: TRBJ1-1; size: few; CDR3: ASSIIPSNTEAF
V: TRBV24-1; J: TRBJ2-5; size: NA; CDR3: ATSDTQGGLRETQY
V: TRBV7-9; J: TRBJ2-3; size: NA; CDR3: ASSFSLGTDTQY
V: TRBV20-1; J: TRBJ2-2; size: NA; CDR3: SASQLAGVTGELF
V: TRBV6-6; J: TRBJ2-7; size: NA; CDR3: ASSSEYEQY
V: TRBV6-1; J: TRBJ2-5; size: NA; CDR3: ASSEPGERETQY
V: TRBV2; J: TRBJ2-7; size: NA; CDR3: ASRGNRGLSYEQY
V: TRBV29-1; J: TRBJ2-6; size: NA; CDR3: SVEPRGANVLT
V: TRBV9; J: TRBJ1-3; size: NA; CDR3: ASSVRGGSGNTIY
V: TRBV27; J: TRBJ2-6; size: once; CDR3: ASRRLEGSVLT
V: TRBV7-6; J: TRBJ1-6; size: once; CDR3: ASSPGQGSPLH
V: TRBV6-1; J: TRBJ1-6; size: NA; CDR3: ASSESAGGNSPLH
V: TRBV29-1; J: TRBJ2-7; size: NA; CDR3: SVSDRVNYEQY
V: TRBV6-1; J: TRBJ2-3; size: NA; CDR3: ASSGPFGGKTRTDTQY
V: TRBV7-2; J: TRBJ1-2; size: NA; CDR3: ASSLGGVGGERGYT
V: TRBV7-9; J: TRBJ2-7; size: NA; CDR3: ASSYTGNSYEQY
V: TRBV10-3; J: TRBJ1-5; size: few; CDR3: AISELGGVGDQPQH
V: TRBV14; J: TRBJ2-3; size: NA; CDR3: ASSPGLAGGPVDTQY
V: TRBV5-6; J: TRBJ1-1; size: NA; CDR3: ASSPWDSDEAF
V: TRBV2; J: TRBJ1-1; size: NA; CDR3: ASRRTPNTEAF
V: TRBV6-5; J: TRBJ1-6; size: NA; CDR3: ASRASGQNNSPLH
V: TRBV12-3/TRBV12-4; J: TRBJ1-5; size: NA; CDR3: ASRQGFGQPQH
V: TRBV5-1; J: TRBJ2-5; size: NA; CDR3: ASSLSFGGGETQY
V: TRBV4-1; J: TRBJ1-3; size: once; CDR3: ASSQDPGSNGNTIY
V: TRBV5-4; J: TRBJ1-1; size: NA; CDR3: ASSLGLGQGADTEAF
V: TRBV3-1/TRBV3-2; J: TRBJ2-5; size: NA; CDR3: ASSQGGTSRETQY
V: TRBV28; J: TRBJ2-7; size: NA; CDR3: ASRPSSTGGGLYEQY
V: TRBV15; J: TRBJ1-1; size: NA; CDR3: ATSRASGLGNTEAF
V: TRBV2; J: TRBJ2-2; size: NA; CDR3: ASTGRLAGGNTGELF
V: TRBV19; J: TRBJ1-2; size: NA; CDR3: ATRFSTGGYGYT
V: TRBV5-1; J: TRBJ1-4; size: NA; CDR3: ASSLAAGTGESGEKLF
V: TRBV2; J: TRBJ1-5; size: NA; CDR3: ASSEASLNQPQH
V: TRBV30; J: TRBJ2-6; size: NA; CDR3: AWSPGSGANVLT